This entry features one T cell receptor (beta chain) sequence. The antigen is unknown. This CDR3 contains 15 residues. V trimming: 5 bases; J trimming: 2 bases; junction bases outside the gene matches: 9. Germline CDR1 and CDR2: GTSNPN and SVGIG (reference sequence). These data come from a study of cytomegalovirus exposure and HLA in healthy donors. Study information: Per a later analysis, the approximately 600 first-cohort and 120 validation repertoires shared one platform.

Notes on the study in general: Rarity held for most TCR sequences, but there were some public TCRs that occurred in many donors. High specificity and sensitivity for cytomegalovirus status were reported for the classifier.

The protocol was immunoSEQ multiplex PCR, while the TCRdb copy is restricted to in-frame clones and leaves out a portion. This repertoire shows 130,000 to 150,000 clones, about 88% found once; its top ten account for around 3.4%. Sequencing was carried out using PBMCs. The source is a woman aged 18-30 years in good health and CMV-seropositive. This chain joins TRBV30 and TRBJ2-5; 9 bases agree with TRBD1. The CDR3: CAWSPGQGMQETQYF. The CDR3, as DNA: TGTGCCTGGTCCCCGGGACAGGGAATGCAAGAGACCCAGTACTTC.